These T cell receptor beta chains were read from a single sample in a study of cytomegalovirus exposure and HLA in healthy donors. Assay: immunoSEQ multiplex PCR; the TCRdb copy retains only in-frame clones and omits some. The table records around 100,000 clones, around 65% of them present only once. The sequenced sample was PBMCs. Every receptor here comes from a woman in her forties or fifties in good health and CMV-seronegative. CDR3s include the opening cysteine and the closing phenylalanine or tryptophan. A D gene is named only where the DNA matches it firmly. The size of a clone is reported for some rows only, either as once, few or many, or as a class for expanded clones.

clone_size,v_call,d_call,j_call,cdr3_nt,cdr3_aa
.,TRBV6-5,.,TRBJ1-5,TGTGCCACCCAAGGGACTGCGGGCAATCAGCCCCAGCATTTT,CATQGTAGNQPQHF
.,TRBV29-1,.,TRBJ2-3,TGCAGCGTTGAAGACTACCAGGACTCAAACTACGCCCGCACAGATACGCAGTATTTT,CSVEDYQDSNYARTDTQYF
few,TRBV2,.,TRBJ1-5,TGTGCCAGCAGTAACAGGCGGAATCAGCCCCAGCATTTT,CASSNRRNQPQHF
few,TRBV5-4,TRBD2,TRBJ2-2,TGTGCCAGCAGCCCGACTAGCGGGAATCTAGCGAACACCGGGGAGCTGTTTTTT,CASSPTSGNLANTGELFF
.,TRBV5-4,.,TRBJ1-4,TGTGCCAGCAGCCCCAACACCCCCGGGACTAATGAAAAACTGTTTTTT,CASSPNTPGTNEKLFF
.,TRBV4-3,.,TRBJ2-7,TGCGCCAGCAGCCAAAGACTACACAATCCCTACGAGCAGTACTTC,CASSQRLHNPYEQYF
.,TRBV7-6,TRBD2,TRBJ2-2,TGTGCCAGCAGCCAACTAGCGAGAGGAACCGGGGAGCTGTTTTTT,CASSQLARGTGELFF
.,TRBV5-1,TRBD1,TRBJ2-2,TGCGCCAGCAGCGAGGGACAGGGAGTCACCGGGGAGCTGTTTTTT,CASSEGQGVTGELFF
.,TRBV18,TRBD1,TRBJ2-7,TGTGCCAGCTCACCGGGACAGGGCCTTAATGAGCAGTACTTC,CASSPGQGLNEQYF
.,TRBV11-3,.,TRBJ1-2,TGTGCCAGCAGCTTAGGGGGCAGGGAATCCGATGGCTACACCTTC,CASSLGGRESDGYTF
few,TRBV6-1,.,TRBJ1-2,TGTGCCAGCAGTGAAGTCTTAATTGGCTACACCTTC,CASSEVLIGYTF
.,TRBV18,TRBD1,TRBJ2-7,TGTGCCAGCTCACCCGCGACAGGGTTATTATCCTACGAGCAGTACTTC,CASSPATGLLSYEQYF
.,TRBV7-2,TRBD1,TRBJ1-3,TGTGCCAGCAGCCCGACCGGGACAGGGGGGAACACCATATATTTT,CASSPTGTGGNTIYF
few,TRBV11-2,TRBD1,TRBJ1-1,TGTGCCAGCAGCCTAACAGGGGCTCGGACTGAAGCTTTCTTT,CASSLTGARTEAFF
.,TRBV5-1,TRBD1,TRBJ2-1,TGCGCCAGCAGCTACCCGGACAGGTCATACAATGAGCAGTTCTTC,CASSYPDRSYNEQFF
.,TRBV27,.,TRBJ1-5,TGTGCCAGCAGTCCACGGCGGTCGGTAATGAAAGATCAGCCCCAGCATTTT,CASSPRRSVMKDQPQHF
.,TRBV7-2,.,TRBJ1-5,TGTGCCAGCAGCCAGTCATTCGGGGGCAATCAGCCCCAGCATTTT,CASSQSFGGNQPQHF
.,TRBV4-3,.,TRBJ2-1,TGCGCCAGCAGCCAAGAGGGGCCCCACCCCCAGTTCTTC,CASSQEGPHPQFF
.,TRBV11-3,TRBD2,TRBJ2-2,TGTGCCAGCAGCCGCGGGGGGGGCGTCACCGGGGAGCTGTTTTTT,CASSRGGGVTGELFF
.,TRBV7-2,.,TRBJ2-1,TGTGCCAGCAGCCCCAAGAGTGAGCAGTTCTTC,CASSPKSEQFF
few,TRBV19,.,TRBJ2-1,TGTGCCAGTAATATCGGGAGTACGGGAGCCTATGAGCAGTTCTTC,CASNIGSTGAYEQFF
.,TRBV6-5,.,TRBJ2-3,TGTGCCAGCAGTTACGACAGATCTAGCACAGATACGCAGTATTTT,CASSYDRSSTDTQYF
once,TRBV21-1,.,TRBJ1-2,TGTGCCAGCAAACTAGATTTACAGGGGGCGCGCTTTGGCTACACCTTC,CASKLDLQGARFGYTF
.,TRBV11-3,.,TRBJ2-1,TGTGCCAGCAGCTCGAGAGGGCAGGGGCTGAGGAATGAGCAGTTCTTC,CASSSRGQGLRNEQFF
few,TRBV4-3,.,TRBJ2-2,TGCGCCAGCAGCCAAGATTCCCCAGGGACCGGGGAGCTGTTTTTT,CASSQDSPGTGELFF
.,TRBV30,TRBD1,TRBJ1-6,TGTGCCTGGAGAAGATATCGGGGACAGTCCAGCTCCTATAATTCACCCCTCCACTTT,CAWRRYRGQSSSYNSPLHF
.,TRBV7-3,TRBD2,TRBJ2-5,TGTGCCAGCAGCTTAGGACTAGCGGGAGGCGCAGAGACCCAGTACTTC,CASSLGLAGGAETQYF
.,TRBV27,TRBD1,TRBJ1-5,TGTGCCAGCAGTGGACAGGGGCATCAGCCCCAGCATTTT,CASSGQGHQPQHF
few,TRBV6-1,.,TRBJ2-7,TGTGCCAGCAGTGAAGGCCCCGACAGATACTACGAGCAGTACTTC,CASSEGPDRYYEQYF
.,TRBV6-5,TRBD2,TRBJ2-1,TGTGCCAGCACCTCAGCGGGAGGCGAGCAGTTCTTC,CASTSAGGEQFF
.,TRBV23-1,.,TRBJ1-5,TGCGCCAGCAGTCACCCCAGACACAATAGCAATCAGCCCCAGCATTTT,CASSHPRHNSNQPQHF
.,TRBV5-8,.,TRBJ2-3,TGTGCCAGCAGCCCCCGGACAAGGCTGCCCGCGGATACGCAGTATTTT,CASSPRTRLPADTQYF
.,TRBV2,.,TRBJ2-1,TGTGCCAGCAGTGAGGGTATACTAGTGGTTCGTGCCAATGAGCAGTTCTTC,CASSEGILVVRANEQFF
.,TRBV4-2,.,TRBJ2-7,TGTGCCAGCAGCCAAGAGGCTACAGGGCTAAGGGACGAGCAGTACTTC,CASSQEATGLRDEQYF
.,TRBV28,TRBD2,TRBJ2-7,TGTGCCAGCAGTTTAGGACTAGCGGGAGGGGGGGGTCTCTACGAGCAGTACTTC,CASSLGLAGGGGLYEQYF
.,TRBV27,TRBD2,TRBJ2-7,TGTGCCAGCAGTCCGGGGACTAGCGGTTCCTACGAGCAGTACTTC,CASSPGTSGSYEQYF